This T cell receptor (beta chain) was obtained from a study of T cell repertoires in cytomegalovirus infection. As for the study in general: TCR beta signatures that were public indicated CMV infection and matching HLA type.

Study-wide points: Dominating the ex vivo response were TCR beta clonotypes that were CMV-specific and HLA-C-restricted. CMV carriers with the relevant HLA were identified by cumulative public TCR beta family frequency.

Turning to this clonotype: What it recognizes is unknown.

Germline-derived CDR1 and CDR2 are SQVTM and ANQGSEA. Trimming stripped 6 bases from V and 1 base from J, with 18 bases between. There are 15 residues in the CDR3. TCRdb re-analysed the reads in MiXCR, keeping a single row per CDR3 protein. The table lists 400,000 or so distinct CDR3 sequences, around a sixth of them singletons. This receptor was taken from a human donor in good health (CMV status not recorded). Some clones in this sample may be carry-over from other donors' samples. The specimen was PBMCs. The V call is TRBV29-1, the J call TRBJ2-5, with D perhaps TRBD2 (6 bases). The CDR3, as DNA: TGCAGCGTGGAGCTGGGAGGAGGTGGCCAAGAGACCCAGTACTTC. This sequence encodes CSVELGGGGQETQYF.